This entry concerns a single T cell receptor beta chain. This receptor's antigen is unknown. The record has no base qualities; no much larger clone is one base away. This specimen belongs to a study of human T cells and chemical hapten exposure (dated by TCRdb to the early 2020s). General notes on the study: For sensitization, 2% DPC in acetone was applied to a 2 cm by 2 cm area of upper inner arm skin. Throughout the approximately 25-week study period, patients were also given weekly therapeutic DPC doses on the scalp. Patch testing was done on the upper back using Finn chambers containing 0.01% DPC, and results were scored after 6 days according to International Contact Dermatitis Research Group standards. The mostly female patient cohort included alopecia areata with under or over 50% scalp involvement, alopecia totalis and alopecia universalis. Libraries were pooled for sequencing, and per-sample TCR yields varied mainly because of small differences in library volumes within the pool. This study followed changes in the peripheral blood TCR repertoire in vivo during primary and secondary sensitization of alopecia patients to the hapten diphenylcyclopropenone (DPC). Patient blood was sampled pre-sensitization (week 0) and at 2, 6 and about 24 weeks after DPC sensitization. Under 30 alopecia patients gave blood for TCR sequencing at one to four time points (pre-sensitization, 2, 6 and 24 weeks).

Libraries were constructed by RACE. TCRdb shows the sequencer as NextSeq 500. During library preparation, unique molecular identifiers were attached to individual cDNA molecules so that TCRs could be counted in a quantitative, reproducible way. Each blood RNA sample was used to sequence both TCR alpha and TCR beta chains. For the original study's pipeline: A median of about 89,000 TCRs per sample was observed, with a range of about 20,000 to 690,600. V, J and CDR3 annotation of the TCR reads was carried out using the Decombinator software suite. To make PS versus PT1 abundance plots, every sample was subsampled to the same number of TCRs (28,000). TCRs were defined as expanded if absent before sensitization and observed at least eight times at the 2-week time point. The public reads were run again by TCRdb, first through fastp at Q25 and then through MiXCR, and only productive beta chains were kept. Every CDR3 protein is listed once, alongside the most common genes and DNA of its rows. The V and J calls here are based on TCRdb, not the publication. Recorded for this sample are 350,000 or so distinct CDR3 sequences; around 7% of them occurred a single time. Clones ranked in the top ten supply approximately 8% of the sample.

This specimen's time point label, interpreted: patch test 1, 2 weeks after DPC sensitization. The treatment or condition label, read with the paper, signifies: therapeutic diphenylcyclopropenone sensitization with weekly scalp DPC. At each patch-test visit, blood was drawn before the patch test was applied. Patients were considered eligible if aged 18 to 70, diagnosed with alopecia and deemed suitable for DPC therapy, and patients were excluded if pregnant. Total RNA was extracted from unfractionated whole blood that had been collected in Tempus Blood RNA tubes. V is cut by 4 bases and J by 7 bases, and the space between the germline ends is 27 bases. There are 17 amino acids in the CDR3, from cysteine to phenylalanine inclusive. Left in the record is the CDR3 DNA by itself, 51 bases read in frame from the first base. From the germline V gene, CDR1 is SGHDT and CDR2 is YYEEEE. Here is what the overall study found, with its caveats: The number of TCRs above 1 in 1000 frequency did not change with DPC sensitization; there was no evidence of global repertoire structure alterations. Significantly more large CDR3 similarity clusters were formed by expanded TCRs than by pre-sensitization or healthy control sets, consistent with antigen-driven responses. Alopecia, a presumed autoimmune disease, was present in all patients, so the immune response of the patients might differ from that of healthy individuals. Repeated subsampling changed both the strength of the expansion versus patch-test correlation and the threshold at which the correlation became significant. Patch test score correlated positively with the number of PT1 expanded TCRs, reaching significance at thresholds 8, 16 and 32 but not at 4.

The sequence is built from TRBV5-6 and TRBJ2-7; TRBD1 could be the D gene, as 8 bases match. The sequences come from whole blood, collected in connection with sensitization to the hapten diphenylcyclopropenone (DPC). The TCR originated in a woman younger than 35 with alopecia areata. Some clones in this sample may be carry-over from other donors' samples. In nucleotides, the sequence is TGTGCCAGCAGCCCGAGCGGGACAGGATCCCCCCTTTGGGAGCAGTACTTC. Translated, it gives CASSPSGTGSPLWEQYF.